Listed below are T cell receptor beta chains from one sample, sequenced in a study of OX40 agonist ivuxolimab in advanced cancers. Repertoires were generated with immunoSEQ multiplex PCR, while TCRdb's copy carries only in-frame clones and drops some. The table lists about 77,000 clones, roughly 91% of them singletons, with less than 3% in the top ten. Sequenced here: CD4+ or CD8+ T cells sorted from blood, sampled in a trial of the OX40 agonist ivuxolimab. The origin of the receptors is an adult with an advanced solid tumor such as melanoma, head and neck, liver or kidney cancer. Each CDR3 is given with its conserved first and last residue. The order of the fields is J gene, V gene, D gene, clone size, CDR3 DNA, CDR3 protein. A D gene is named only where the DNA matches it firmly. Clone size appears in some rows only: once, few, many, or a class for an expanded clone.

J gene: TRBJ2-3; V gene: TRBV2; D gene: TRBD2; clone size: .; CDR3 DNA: TGTGCCAGCAGCCGGGGACTAGCGGGGTCAGATACGCAGTATTTT; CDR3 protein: CASSRGLAGSDTQYF
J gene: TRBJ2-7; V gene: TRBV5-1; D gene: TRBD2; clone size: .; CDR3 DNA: TGCGCCAGCAGCTTCAGGCCTAGCGGGGGCTACGAGCAGTACTTC; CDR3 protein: CASSFRPSGGYEQYF
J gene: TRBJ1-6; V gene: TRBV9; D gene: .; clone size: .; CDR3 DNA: TGTGCCAGCAGCGTAGGGGCAGCATGGGATTCACCCCTCCACTTT; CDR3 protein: CASSVGAAWDSPLHF
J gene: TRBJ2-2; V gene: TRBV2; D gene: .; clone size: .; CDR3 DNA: TGTGCCAGCAGTTATAACGGGGAGCTGTTTTTT; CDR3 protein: CASSYNGELFF
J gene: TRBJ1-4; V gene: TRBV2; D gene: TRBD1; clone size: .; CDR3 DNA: TGTGCCAGCGCCCAGGGGGGAGAAAAACTGTTTTTT; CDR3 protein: CASAQGGEKLFF
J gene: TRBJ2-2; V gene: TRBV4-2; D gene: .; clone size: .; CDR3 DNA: TGTGCCAGCAGCCAAGGGCGGAGGCTAACGGCCGGGGAGCTGTTTTTT; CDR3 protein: CASSQGRRLTAGELFF
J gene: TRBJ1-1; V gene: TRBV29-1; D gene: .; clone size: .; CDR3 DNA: TGCAGCGTTGACCTGGCAATGGACACCAACACTGAAGCTTTCTTT; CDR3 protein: CSVDLAMDTNTEAFF
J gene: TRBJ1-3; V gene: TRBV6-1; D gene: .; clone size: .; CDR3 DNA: TGTGCCAGCAGTCAAGTCTCTGGAAACACCATATATTTT; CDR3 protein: CASSQVSGNTIYF
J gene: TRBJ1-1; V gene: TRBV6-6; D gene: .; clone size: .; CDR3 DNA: TGTGCCAGCACCAACCCTTCTTCAGGGCCAAACACTGAAGCTTTCTTT; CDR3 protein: CASTNPSSGPNTEAFF
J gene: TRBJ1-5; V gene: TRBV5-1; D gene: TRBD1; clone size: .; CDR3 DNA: TGCGCCAGCAGCTACGGACAGGGGGGTCAGCCCCAGCATTTT; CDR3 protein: CASSYGQGGQPQHF
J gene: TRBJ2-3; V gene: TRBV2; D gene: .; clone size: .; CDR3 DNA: TGTGCCAGCAAGACTTCCCCTGGGGATACGCAGTATTTT; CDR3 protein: CASKTSPGDTQYF
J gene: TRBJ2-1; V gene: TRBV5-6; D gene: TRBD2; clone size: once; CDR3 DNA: TGTGCCAGCAGCTTGGGACTAGCGGCAGTCTCCTACAATGAGCAGTTCTTC; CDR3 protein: CASSLGLAAVSYNEQFF
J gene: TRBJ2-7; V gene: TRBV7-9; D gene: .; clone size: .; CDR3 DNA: TGTGCCAGCAGCCGGCCCAAGCCCTACGAGCAGTACTTC; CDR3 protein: CASSRPKPYEQYF
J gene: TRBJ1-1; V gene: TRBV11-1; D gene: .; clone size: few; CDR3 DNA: TGTGCCAGCAGCGGTTACGCTGAAGCTTTCTTT; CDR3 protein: CASSGYAEAFF
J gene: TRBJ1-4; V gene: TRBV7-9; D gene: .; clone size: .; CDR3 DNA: TGTGCCAGCAGCACGGGCCTGGGCGGGGAAAAACTGTTTTTT; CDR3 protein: CASSTGLGGEKLFF
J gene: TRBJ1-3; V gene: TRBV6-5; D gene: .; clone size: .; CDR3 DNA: TGTGCCAGCAGTGGGGAAGCTGGAAACACCATATATTTT; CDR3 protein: CASSGEAGNTIYF
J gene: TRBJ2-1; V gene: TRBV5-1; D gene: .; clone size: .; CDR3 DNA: TGCGCCAGCAGCCACGAGGGCAATGAGCAGTTCTTC; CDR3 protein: CASSHEGNEQFF
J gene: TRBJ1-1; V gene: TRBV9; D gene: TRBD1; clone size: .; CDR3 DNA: TGTGCCAGCAGCGTAACAGGGGCCGGTACTGAAGCTTTCTTT; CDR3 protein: CASSVTGAGTEAFF
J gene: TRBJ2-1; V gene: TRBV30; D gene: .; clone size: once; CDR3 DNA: TGTGCCTGGAGTGTCGGGACTTCGCTTTGGAATGAGCAGTTCTTC; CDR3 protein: CAWSVGTSLWNEQFF
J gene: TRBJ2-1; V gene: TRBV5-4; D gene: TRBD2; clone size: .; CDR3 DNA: TGTGCCAGCAGCTCCGGACTAGCGGGGCCCCCCTCCTACAATGAGCAGTTCTTC; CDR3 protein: CASSSGLAGPPSYNEQFF
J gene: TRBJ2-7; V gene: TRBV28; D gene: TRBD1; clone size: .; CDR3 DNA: TGTGCCAGCAGTTTCCCGGACAGGGGGATCGAGCAGTACTTC; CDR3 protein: CASSFPDRGIEQYF
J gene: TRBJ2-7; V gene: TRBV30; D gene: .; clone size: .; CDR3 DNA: TGTGCCTGGAGTCCCGGGGCCCGGGGTTCGTACTTC; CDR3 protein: CAWSPGARGSYF
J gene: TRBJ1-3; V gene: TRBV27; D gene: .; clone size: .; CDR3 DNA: TGTGCCAGCAGTTTAAAACCGCCGACGGTGCCGGTTACCCCCTCTGGAAACACCATATATTTT; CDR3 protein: CASSLKPPTVPVTPSGNTIYF
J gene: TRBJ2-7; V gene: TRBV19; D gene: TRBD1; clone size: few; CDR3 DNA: TGTGCCAGTAGACCTGGACAGGGGAGCTACGAGCAGTACTTC; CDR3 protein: CASRPGQGSYEQYF
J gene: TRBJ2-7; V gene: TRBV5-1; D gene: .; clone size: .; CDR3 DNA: TGCGCCAGCAGCCCAGGGGGGGACCCTCACTACGAGCAGTACTTC; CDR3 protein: CASSPGGDPHYEQYF
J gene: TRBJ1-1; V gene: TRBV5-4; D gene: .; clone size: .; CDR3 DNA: TGTGCCAGCAGTCGGTTTAGTGGGGCACCTAACACTGAAGCTTTCTTT; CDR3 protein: CASSRFSGAPNTEAFF
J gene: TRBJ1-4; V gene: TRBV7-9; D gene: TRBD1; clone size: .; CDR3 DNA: TGTGCCAGCAGCTTAGCGGGACAGGGCCCCGAAAAACTGTTTTTT; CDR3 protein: CASSLAGQGPEKLFF
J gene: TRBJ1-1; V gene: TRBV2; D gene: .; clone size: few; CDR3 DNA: TGTGCCAGCAGTGAAGCTCTGGGTTTGAACACTGAAGCTTTCTTT; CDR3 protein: CASSEALGLNTEAFF
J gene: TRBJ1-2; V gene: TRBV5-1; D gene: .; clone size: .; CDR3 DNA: TGCGCCAGCAGCTTGTGGGGGGCGGAAGGCTACACCTTC; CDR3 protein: CASSLWGAEGYTF
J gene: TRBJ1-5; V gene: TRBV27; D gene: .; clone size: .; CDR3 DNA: TGTGCCAGCACCATGCAGGGCCTGGGCAATCAGCCCCAGCATTTT; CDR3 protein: CASTMQGLGNQPQHF
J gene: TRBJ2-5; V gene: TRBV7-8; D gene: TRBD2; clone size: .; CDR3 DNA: TGTGCCAGCAGCCCCAGACTAGCGGGGGTAAGAGAGACCCAGTACTTC; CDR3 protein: CASSPRLAGVRETQYF
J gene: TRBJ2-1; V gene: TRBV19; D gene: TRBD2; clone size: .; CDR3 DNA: TGTGCCAGTAGTAGAACTAGCGGGGGGGGATCCTACAATGAGCAGTTCTTC; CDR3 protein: CASSRTSGGGSYNEQFF
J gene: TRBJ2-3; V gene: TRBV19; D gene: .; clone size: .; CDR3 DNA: TGTGCCAGTAGTACCCTAGCAGCTGGGGGCCGGTATTTT; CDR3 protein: CASSTLAAGGRYF
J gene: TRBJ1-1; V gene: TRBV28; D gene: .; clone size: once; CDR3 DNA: TGTGCCAGCAGTTTCCCCAGCACTGAAGCTTTCTTT; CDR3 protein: CASSFPSTEAFF
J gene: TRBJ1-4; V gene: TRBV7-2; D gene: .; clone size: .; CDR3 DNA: TGTGCCAGCAGGCAACCGGGGGGAAAACTGTTTTTT; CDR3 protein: CASRQPGGKLFF
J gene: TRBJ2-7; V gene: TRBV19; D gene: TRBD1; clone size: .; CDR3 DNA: TGTGCCAGTAGTATAAAGACAGGGTATATCTACGAGCAGTACTTC; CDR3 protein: CASSIKTGYIYEQYF
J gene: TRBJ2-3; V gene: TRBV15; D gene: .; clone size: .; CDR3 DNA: TGTGCCACCAGCAGAGCGTCAGGACCCACAGATACGCAGTATTTT; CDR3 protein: CATSRASGPTDTQYF
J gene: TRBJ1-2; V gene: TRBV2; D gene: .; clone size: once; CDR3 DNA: TGTGCCAGCAGAGGGGACCGGAGGGGCTACACCTTC; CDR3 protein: CASRGDRRGYTF
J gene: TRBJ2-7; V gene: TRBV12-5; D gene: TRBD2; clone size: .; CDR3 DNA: TGTGCTAGTGGTTTGGTAGGGACTAGCGGGCATACCTACGAGCAGTACTTC; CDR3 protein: CASGLVGTSGHTYEQYF
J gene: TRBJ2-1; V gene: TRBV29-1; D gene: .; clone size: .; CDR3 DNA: TGCAGCGTTGAAGACTACTTGGGTTACAATGAGCAGTTCTTC; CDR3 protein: CSVEDYLGYNEQFF
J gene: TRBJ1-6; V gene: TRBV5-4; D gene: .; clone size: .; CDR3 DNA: TGTGCCAGCAGGGAGAGGCCGTTAGGAGGTTCACCCCTCCACTTT; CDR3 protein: CASRERPLGGSPLHF
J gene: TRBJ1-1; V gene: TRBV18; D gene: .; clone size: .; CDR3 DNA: TGTGCCAGCCCTTCCCCGGCTTTCTTT; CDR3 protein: CASPSPAFF
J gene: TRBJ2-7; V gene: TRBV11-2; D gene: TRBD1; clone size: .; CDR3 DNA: TGTGCCAGCAGCACGACCTCAGGGGGCCCCTACGAGCAGTACTTC; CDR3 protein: CASSTTSGGPYEQYF
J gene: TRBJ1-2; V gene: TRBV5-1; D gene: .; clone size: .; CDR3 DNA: TGCGCCAGCAGCTTGGGGGCAGGTGGTATGGGCTACACCTTC; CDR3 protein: CASSLGAGGMGYTF
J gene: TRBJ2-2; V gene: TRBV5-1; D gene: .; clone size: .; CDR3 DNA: TGCGCCAGCAGCTTCCGGGACGCCAACACCGGGGAGCTGTTTTTT; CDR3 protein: CASSFRDANTGELFF
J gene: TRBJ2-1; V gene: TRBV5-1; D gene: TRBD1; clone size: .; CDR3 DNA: TGCGCCAGCGGTTTCGGGACAGGGCTTTACAATGAGCAGTTCTTC; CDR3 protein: CASGFGTGLYNEQFF
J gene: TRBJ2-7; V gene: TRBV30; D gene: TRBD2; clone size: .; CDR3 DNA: TGTGCCTGGAGCAGAGGACTAGTGGCCTACGAGCAGTACTTC; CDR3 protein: CAWSRGLVAYEQYF
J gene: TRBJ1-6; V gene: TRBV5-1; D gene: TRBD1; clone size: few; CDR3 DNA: TGCGCCAGCAGCTTGGGGACAGGGCATTCACCCCTCCACTTT; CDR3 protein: CASSLGTGHSPLHF
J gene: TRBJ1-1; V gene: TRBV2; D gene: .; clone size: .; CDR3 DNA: TGTGCCAGCAGGTGGGGGCAGAGCACTGAAGCTTTCTTT; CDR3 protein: CASRWGQSTEAFF
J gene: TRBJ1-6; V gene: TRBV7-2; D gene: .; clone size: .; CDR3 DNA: TGTGCCAGCAGCTTAGGACCCTCGGGTAATTCACCCCTCCACTTT; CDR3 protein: CASSLGPSGNSPLHF
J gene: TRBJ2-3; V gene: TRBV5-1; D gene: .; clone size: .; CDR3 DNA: TGCGCCAGCAGCCCTCCTGGGTTGAGTTGGGATACGCAGTATTTT; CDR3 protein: CASSPPGLSWDTQYF
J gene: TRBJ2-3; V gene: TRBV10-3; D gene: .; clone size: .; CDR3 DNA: TGTGCCATCAGTGAGTCGCCGAGCACAGATACGCAGTATTTT; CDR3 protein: CAISESPSTDTQYF
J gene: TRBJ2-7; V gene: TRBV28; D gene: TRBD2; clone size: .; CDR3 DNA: TGTGCCAGCAGTCCGCCGGGACTAGCGGGAGGGCCCCACTACGAGCAGTACTTC; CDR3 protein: CASSPPGLAGGPHYEQYF